This entry lists 20 T cell receptor beta chains sequenced from one sample in a study of shared clonotypes between healthy human individuals. Repertoires were generated with immunoSEQ multiplex PCR, while TCRdb's copy carries only in-frame clones and drops some. The profile shows 1.4 million or so clones, approximately 98.5% of them singletons. Source material: naive CD4+ T cells sorted from blood. Subset of the sample: CD45RA+ positively selected. Receptor source: a man aged 25 to 40 in good health.

The V and J genes are TRBV7-8 and TRBJ1-1; D gene unclear. V was pared by 7 bases and J by 0 bases, with 9 bases between. Germline values: CDR1 SGHVS, CDR2 FQNEAQ. The CDR3 length is 13 residues. The CDR3: CASIHGLNTEAFF. The CDR3 DNA follows: TGTGCCAGCATCCACGGCCTGAACACTGAAGCTTTCTTT. Combining the CDR3 with reference TRBV7-8 and TRBJ1-1 gives the whole variable domain GAGVSQSPRYKVAKRGQDVALRCDPISGHVSLFWYQQALGQGPEFLTYFQNEAQLDKSGLPSDRFFAERPEGSVSTLKIQRTQQEDSAVYLCASIHGLNTEAFFGQGTRLTVV.

As DNA, the CDR3 is TGTGCCAGTAGTGTCCTAGCGGGAGTCCCAAGGGGCGGAGATACGCAGTATTTT. Residues: CASSVLAGVPRGGDTQYF. This sequence joins TRBV19 and TRBJ2-3, with 10 bases identical to TRBD2. The CDR3 covers 18 residues. CDR1 and CDR2 from the germline V gene are LNHDA and SQIVND (reference sequence). The J segment lost 5 bases and the V segment lost 5 bases, leaving 16 bases of the junction unmatched.

This sequence joins TRBV5-1 and TRBJ1-1; perhaps TRBD1 as D (6 bases). This CDR3 region has 15 residues. Trimming removed 2 bases from V and 0 bases from J, with 11 bases in between. Germline CDR1 reads SGHRS; CDR2 reads YFSETQ. The CDR3 DNA reads TGCGCCAGCAGCTTTTTGACAGGTGTGAACACTGAAGCTTTCTTT. It specifies CASSFLTGVNTEAFF.

With regard to this clone: Other DNA variants within this sample encode the same CDR3. The chain employs TRBV15 and TRBJ2-1; D uncertain. This CDR3 spans 12 amino acids. CDR1 LNHNV and CDR2 YYDKDF come from the germline V gene (reference sequence). V was shortened by 0 bases and J by 10 bases, with 7 bases between the two germline ends. The CDR3 protein is CATSRDRLEQFF. The CDR3 nucleotides are TGTGCCACCAGCAGAGATCGGCTAGAGCAGTTCTTC.

The V call is TRBV28, the J call TRBJ2-7; 7 bases line up with TRBD2. The germline V gene encodes CDR1 MDHEN and CDR2 SYDVKM. This CDR3 spans 15 amino acids. The ends lost 1 base at V and 3 bases at J; junction bases unmatched: 6. CDR3 amino acids: CASSLSGGSHYEQYF. The CDR3 nucleotides are TGTGCCAGCAGTTTATCGGGGGGAAGCCACTACGAGCAGTACTTC.

The gene calls are TRBV28 and TRBJ2-3, with 11 bases matching TRBD2. Per germline, CDR1 MDHEN and CDR2 SYDVKM. The CDR3 extends over 16 amino acids. The V and J ends lost 5 bases and 4 bases, in that order; junction bases with no gene match: 8. CDR3 nucleotide sequence: TGTGCCAGCAGTCAATTAGCGGGAGGGAACGCAGATACGCAGTATTTT. Translation: CASSQLAGGNADTQYF.

The chain has TRBV28 and TRBJ1-2; D gene uncertain. CDR3 length: 15 amino acids. Germline CDR1 and CDR2: MDHEN and SYDVKM. Trimming cost V 7 bases and J 3 bases, with 18 bases left between them. The CDR3 DNA follows: TGTGCCAGCAAACCTCCATTGGGCCGGGACTATGGCTACACCTTC. It is translated as CASKPPLGRDYGYTF.

CDR3 loop: CASGRNNEQYF. In DNA, the CDR3 is TGTGCCTCCGGGAGGAATAACGAGCAGTACTTC. The J gene is TRBJ2-7, the V gene TRBV6-5; 7 bases agree with TRBD2. Germline CDR1 MNHEY, CDR2 SVGAGI. V lost 11 bases to trimming and J lost 5 bases; unmatched junction nucleotides: 6. The CDR3 runs 11 residues.

The chain joins TRBV15 to TRBJ1-4; D gene unclear. Looked up from germline, CDR1 is LNHNV and CDR2 is YYDKDF (reference sequence). The CDR3 extends over 14 amino acids. V lost 4 bases, J lost 5 bases, and 11 bases lay in between. Written as DNA, the CDR3 is TGTGCCACCAGCAATGATAGAAAAAATGAAAAACTGTTTTTT. It is translated as CATSNDRKNEKLFF.

The chain combines TRBV30 with TRBJ2-3, with 12 bases that match TRBD2. CDR3 length equals 17 residues. Germline V gene data show CDR1 as GTSNPN and CDR2 as SVGIG (reference sequence). The trim removed 4 bases at V and 0 bases at J, leaving 8 bases unmatched. CDR3 DNA: TGTGCCTGGATCGGGCGACTAGCGGGAGCTAGCACAGATACGCAGTATTTT. This sequence encodes CAWIGRLAGASTDTQYF.

V and J are TRBV10-2 and TRBJ2-2; TRBD2 matches at 11 bases. The ends lost 8 bases at V and 5 bases at J; junction bases unmatched: 7. The V gene's germline CDR1 is WSHSY and CDR2 SAAADI. This CDR3 comprises 15 residues. DNA of the CDR3: TGCGCCAGCTCGAGTAGCGGGAGGGATACCGGGGAGCTGTTTTTT. Translated, it gives CASSSSGRDTGELFF.

On this clone itself: The identical CDR3 is also encoded by other nucleotide sequences in the sample. The chain couples TRBV5-4 to TRBJ2-3; no clear D gene. V lost 3 bases and J 7 bases, leaving 6 bases between the germline ends. Germline V lookup: CDR1 SGHNT, CDR2 YYREEE (reference sequence). This CDR3 region has 11 residues. This CDR3 is CASSSGNTQYF. The CDR3 DNA follows: TGTGCCAGCAGCTCCGGAAATACGCAGTATTTT.

The chain carries TRBV7-9 and TRBJ1-5, with no clear D. The CDR3 runs 14 residues. Per germline, CDR1 SEHNR and CDR2 FQNEAQ (reference sequence). V lost 1 base and J lost 1, with 5 bases in between. CDR3 loop: CASSLEWSNQPQHF. CDR3 bases: TGTGCCAGCAGCTTAGAGTGGAGCAATCAGCCCCAGCATTTT.

The V and J genes are TRBV7-2 and TRBJ2-3; 8 bases are shared with TRBD2. This CDR3 has 19 residues. Germline CDR1 and CDR2: SGHTA and FQGNSA. The trim removed 5 bases at V and 0 bases at J, leaving 16 bases unmatched. Here the CDR3 reads CASSIRLAGLISSTDTQYF. The CDR3 coding sequence is TGTGCCAGCAGCATCCGGCTAGCGGGTCTAATTTCTAGCACAGATACGCAGTATTTT.

The gene calls are TRBV5-4 and TRBJ1-1; 8 bases fit TRBD1. CDR1 is SGHNT and CDR2 is YYREEE in the germline V gene (reference sequence). CDR3 length: 15 residues. Losses at the gene ends were 4 bases for V and 0 bases for J; bases not matched to a gene: 5. As DNA, the CDR3 is TGTGCCAGCAGCACCGGACAGGGATTGAACACTGAAGCTTTCTTT. It encodes CASSTGQGLNTEAFF.

The genes are TRBV5-1 and TRBJ1-1; D remains unclear. The V end lost 5 bases, the J end lost 4 bases, and 12 bases lay between the germline ends. CDR1 and CDR2 from the germline V gene are SGHRS and YFSETQ. This CDR3 has 13 amino acids. CDR3 protein: CASRGSAGTEAFF. CDR3 sequence (DNA): TGCGCCAGCAGGGGGTCGGCGGGCACTGAAGCTTTCTTT.

As DNA, the CDR3 is TGTGCCAGCGCCCTACCGGGACAGATATACAATGAGCAGTTCTTC. The encoded protein is CASALPGQIYNEQFF. The chain uses TRBV11-2 and TRBJ2-1; 7 bases map to TRBD1. Germline trimming cut 8 bases from V and 4 bases from J; bases unmatched to any gene: 11. Germline V lookup: CDR1 SGHAT, CDR2 FQNNGV. The CDR3 runs to 15 residues. Full variable domain (outside the CDR3, taken from reference TRBV11-2 and TRBJ2-1): EAGVAQSPRYKIIEKRQSVAFWCNPISGHATLYWYQQILGQGPKLLIQFQNNGVVDDSQLPKDRFSAERLKGVDSTLKIQPAKLEDSAVYLCASALPGQIYNEQFFGPGTRLTVL.

A remark on this clone: This sample also contains other DNA sequences that code for the same CDR3. The V gene is TRBV7-8, the J gene TRBJ2-7, with 11 bases fitting TRBD2. V dropped 2 bases and J dropped 4; count of bases not matched to a gene: 4. The germline CDR1 and CDR2 sequences are SGHVS and FQNEAQ. This CDR3 comprises 15 residues. This CDR3 is CASSLRTSGSYEQYF. CDR3 nucleotides: TGTGCCAGCAGCTTACGTACTAGCGGGAGTTACGAGCAGTACTTC.

The chain's CDR3 is CASSFSTGGVDTQYF. The DNA for the CDR3 is TGTGCCAGCAGCTTCAGCACGGGAGGGGTAGATACGCAGTATTTT. This chain connects TRBV5-5 to TRBJ2-3; 8 bases agree with TRBD2. Germline loops: CDR1 SGHKS, CDR2 YYEKEE (reference sequence). This CDR3 region has 15 residues. J gave up 5 bases and V 2 bases, and 7 bases lay outside the gene matches. Full variable domain (remainder filled in from reference TRBV5-5 and TRBJ2-3): DAGVTQSPTHLIKTRGQQVTLRCSPISGHKSVSWYQQVLGQGPQFIFQYYEKEERGRGNFPDRFSARQFPNYSSELNVNALLLGDSALYLCASSFSTGGVDTQYFGPGTRLTVL.

The chain has TRBV19 and TRBJ1-5, with D perhaps matching TRBD1 (5 bases). With 7 bases removed from V and 5 bases from J, the gap between germline ends came to 21 bases. This CDR3 is 16 amino acids long. CDR1 and CDR2 from the germline V gene are LNHDA and SQIVND (reference sequence). CDR3 nucleotides: TGTGCCAGTAATGTGCGGGGGAGAAGTGGCGATCAGCCCCAGCATTTT. It yields the protein CASNVRGRSGDQPQHF.